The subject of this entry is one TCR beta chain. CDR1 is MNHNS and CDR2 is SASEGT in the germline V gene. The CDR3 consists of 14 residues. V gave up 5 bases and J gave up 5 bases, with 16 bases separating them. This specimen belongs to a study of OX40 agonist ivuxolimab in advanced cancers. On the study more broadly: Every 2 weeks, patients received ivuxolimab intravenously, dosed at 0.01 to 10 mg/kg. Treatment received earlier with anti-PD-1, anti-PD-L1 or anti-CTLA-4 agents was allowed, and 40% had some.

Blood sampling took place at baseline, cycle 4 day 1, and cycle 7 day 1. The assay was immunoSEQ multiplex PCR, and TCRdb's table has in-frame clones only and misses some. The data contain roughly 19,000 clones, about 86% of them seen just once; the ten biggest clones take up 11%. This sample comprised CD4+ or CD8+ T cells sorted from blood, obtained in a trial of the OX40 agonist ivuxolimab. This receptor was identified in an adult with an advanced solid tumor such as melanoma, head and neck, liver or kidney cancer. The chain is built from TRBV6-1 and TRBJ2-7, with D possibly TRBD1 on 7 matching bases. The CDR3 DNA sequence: TGTGCCAGCAGTTATGGGCAGGGGGGTAACGAGCAGTACTTC. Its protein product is CASSYGQGGNEQYF.